This TCR beta chain is from a study of post-analysis software for immune sequencing data. Study results and caveats: In patients, about 5 TRBV segments were more frequent than in controls, with TRBV5-6, TRBV5-1 and TRBV20-1 among them. Normalized Chao1 diversity in multiple sclerosis patients fell significantly below that of controls.

This clonotype has a handful of counts. The antigen is not known. The authors incorporated unique molecular identifiers into the TCR beta cDNA libraries. From the PCR reads, TCRdb called clonotypes with MiXCR, one entry per CDR3 protein. The sample shows fewer than 850,000 distinct CDR3 sequences, about 27% of them seen only once. There are 11 residues in the CDR3. Trimming took 5 bases from V and 6 from J, leaving 7 bases between them. CDR1 is KGHDR and CDR2 is SFDVKD in the germline V gene. This clonotype was sampled from a girl between 10 and 17 years old with multiple sclerosis. The V call is TRBV24-1, the J call TRBJ2-7; D unclear. Sequencing input: blood. CDR3 coding DNA: TGTGCCACCAGTGCCCTGGGCGAGCAGTACTTC. This encodes CATSALGEQYF.